The 10 T cell receptor beta chains below all came from one sample that was sequenced in a study of CD8 T cells in ankylosing spondylitis. MiXCR, run by TCRdb on the 5' RACE reads, gives a single entry per CDR3 protein. This table holds 190,000 or so distinct CDR3 sequences, about 13% found once. The material sequenced was blood, either unsorted or a sorted T cell fraction (not recorded which). The receptors come from a male donor with ankylosing spondylitis or in good health (not recorded which).

In this sample, this clonotype turned up many times. V and J are TRBV20-1 and TRBJ2-7, with D unclear. V was pared by 1 base and J by 1 base, with 11 bases between. The CDR3 runs to 14 residues. Germline CDR1 and CDR2: DFQATT and SNEGSKA (reference sequence). The CDR3 loop is CSARGEGSSYEQYF. CDR3 nucleotide sequence: TGCAGTGCTAGAGGTGAAGGCAGTTCCTACGAGCAGTACTTC.

At least ten counts were recorded for this clonotype. The gene calls are TRBV12-3 or TRBV12-4 and TRBJ2-3; D unclear. V lost 1 base to trimming and J lost 4 bases, with 3 bases between them. The CDR3 loop spans 12 amino acids. CDR3 bases: TGTGCCAGCAGTTTAGTCGCAGATACGCAGTATTTT. Its translation: CASSLVADTQYF.

This clonotype has just a few counts. The rearrangement uses TRBV2 and TRBJ2-1, with D maybe TRBD1 (6 bases). Germline V gene data show CDR1 as SNHLY and CDR2 as FYNNEI. The V end was cut by 4 bases, the J end by 7 bases, with 23 bases between. CDR3 length equals 17 residues. CDR3 in DNA: TGTGCCAGCAGTGCCCTTAGGCAGGGGCTCTTACGGAATGAGCAGTTCTTC. As protein: CASSALRQGLLRNEQFF.

This clonotype showed up just a few times. The chain joins TRBV5-1 to TRBJ1-4, with 9 bases that match TRBD1. The CDR3 covers 14 residues. Germline assignment: CDR1 SGHRS and CDR2 YFSETQ. Trimming at V came to 7 bases and at J to 5 bases, leaving 6 bases not matched to a gene. The CDR3 sequence: CASASGTGNEKLFF. CDR3 in DNA: TGCGCCAGCGCCTCCGGGACAGGGAATGAAAAACTGTTTTTT. Variable domain in full (rest from reference TRBV5-1 and TRBJ1-4): KAGVTQTPRYLIKTRGQQVTLSCSPISGHRSVSWYQQTPGQGLQFLFEYFSETQRNKGNFPGRFSGRQFSNSRSEMNVSTLELGDSALYLCASASGTGNEKLFFGSGTQLSVL.

This clonotype was detected only a few times. This chain joins TRBV4-1 and TRBJ2-5; weak D call: TRBD2 (6 bases). Germline lookup yields CDR1 MGHRA and CDR2 YSYEKL. The length of the CDR3 is 16 residues. V was shortened by 1 base and J by 3 bases, with 15 bases between the two germline ends. The CDR3 sequence is CASSQGSPIAEETQYF. The CDR3 DNA reads TGCGCCAGCAGCCAAGGGTCTCCTATAGCGGAAGAGACCCAGTACTTC.

This clonotype was seen a handful of times. The chain employs TRBV4-1 and TRBJ2-7, with D unclear. V was cut by 0 bases and J by 3 bases, with 15 bases left in between. In germline, CDR1 is MGHRA, CDR2 YSYEKL. The CDR3 spans 16 residues. DNA for the CDR3: TGCGCCAGCAGCCAAGATTCTGGAAACAGTATCTACGAGCAGTACTTC. Encoded protein: CASSQDSGNSIYEQYF.

This clonotype was observed a few times. The chain is built from TRBV12-3 or TRBV12-4 and TRBJ2-7; either TRBD1 or TRBD2 may fit D (5 bases each). The CDR3 spans 14 residues. The V end lost 8 bases, the J end lost 2 bases, and 16 bases lay between the germline ends. CDR3 amino acids: CASGVAGAAYEQYF. As DNA, the CDR3 is TGTGCCAGCGGCGTGGCCGGGGCCGCCTACGAGCAGTACTTC.

This rearrangement joins TRBV7-2 to TRBJ2-1, with TRBD1 matching over 8 bases. J lost 7 bases, V lost 0 bases, and 5 bases had no gene match. Germline-derived CDR1 and CDR2 are SGHTA and FQGNSA. This CDR3 spans 15 amino acids. The CDR3 sequence is CASSLAVQGANEQFF. In DNA, the CDR3 is TGTGCCAGCAGCTTAGCTGTGCAGGGGGCAAATGAGCAGTTCTTC.

There are a few counts of this clonotype. The rearrangement links TRBV6-1 to TRBJ1-1; D is uncertain. The germline V gene encodes CDR1 MNHNS and CDR2 SASEGT. The CDR3 has 15 residues. Trimming left V 0 bases short and J 0 bases short, with 8 bases between. For the CDR3, the DNA is TGTGCCAGCAGTGAAGCCCGTATTTTGAACACTGAAGCTTTCTTT. Amino acid sequence: CASSEARILNTEAFF.

This clonotype was recorded a few times. The rearrangement links TRBV9 to TRBJ2-3; D may correspond to TRBD1 or TRBD2 (6 bases each). The CDR3 totals 14 residues. Per the germline V gene, CDR1 is SGDLS and CDR2 is YYNGEE. With 3 bases removed from V and 1 base from J, the gap between germline ends came to 9 bases. As DNA, the CDR3 is TGTGCCAGCAGCGGGGGGGCCGGCACAGATACGCAGTATTTT. This codes for CASSGGAGTDTQYF.